This T cell receptor beta chain stems from a study of cytomegalovirus exposure and HLA in healthy donors. Study results and limitations: Follow-up analysis later connected one missense variant in DCLRE1C with trimming of TCR beta V- and J-genes. Among CMV-associated TCR beta chains, most appeared HLA-restricted in a later analysis.

With 60 Vbeta and 13 Jbeta primers, the PCR was carried out. Only in-frame clones appear in the TCRdb table, and some are missing; sequencing was by immunoSEQ multiplex PCR. The sample lists tens of thousands of clones; nearly 80% were seen once. Looked up from germline, CDR1 is SEHNR and CDR2 is FQNEAQ (reference sequence). The V segment lost 2 bases and the J segment 6 bases; nucleotides outside the gene matches: 17. CDR3 length: 19 residues. Concerning this clone itself: Its antigen is unidentified.

Material: PBMCs. The TCR sequence derives from a female donor in good health and CMV-seronegative. The chain carries TRBV7-9 and TRBJ2-2; TRBD1 matches 8 bases. The CDR3 region has the DNA TGTGCCAGCAGCTTACGGGGGATCACCACAGGGGGTGACGCCGGGGAGCTGTTTTTT. It specifies CASSLRGITTGGDAGELFF.